This T cell receptor (beta chain) was sequenced during a study of vaccination effects on CD4 cells after COVID-19 (dated 2022 in TCRdb). Describing the broader study: Across the study, the median time from the second dose to post-vaccine sampling was 72 days (range 14 to 241). SARS-CoV-2 spike-specific CD4+ TCR repertoires from before and after mRNA vaccination were compared in COVID-19 convalescent patients and in infection-naive vaccine recipients. A total of nine to ten COVID-19 convalescent patients and a few SARS-CoV-2-naive healthy vaccine recipients were included in the full study. The Oncomine TCR Beta short-read assay on an Illumina iSeq 100 was used to sequence cultures from other donors in the study. Beyond this particular receptor, the publication reports: Both infection-induced and vaccine-induced clones contracted markedly at late post-vaccination timepoints, which is consistent with waning T cell responses. The study was limited by a small number of convalescent patients, and early post-infection timepoints were lacking. In healthy vaccine recipients, vaccine-induced clones were almost all SARS-CoV-2 mono-reactive, with only 1 of 255 cross-reactive with common cold coronaviruses.

About this clone itself: Its antigen has not been determined. No per-base quality is available; no much larger clone lies one base away.

The library was made by the immunoSEQ multiplex PCR assay. TCR beta CDR3 sequencing was performed on DNA from the cultured, isolated CD4+ T cells. The original pipeline was this. Non-productive TCR sequences were removed and reads were trimmed to the CDR3 region, keeping CDR3s of at least 7 amino acids. Antigen-specific clonotypes were identified using the MANAFEST web app by comparison of expansion in peptide wells against reference cultures. For clones to be considered positive, expansion at FDR<0.05 versus reference and all other wells, an odds ratio above 5, and a frequency above 0.1% in two replicate wells were required. A clonotype was called cross-reactive if it was significantly expanded both in SARS-CoV-2 spike wells and in at least one common cold coronavirus spike condition. Using the stringdist R package, CDR3 similarity was measured by Levenshtein distance, and unrooted trees were constructed with ape in R 3.6.1. Drawn from immuneACCESS, this table holds only the in-frame rearrangements with V and J called that TCRdb kept. Clones are partly lost; checked studies trace under half to an unresolved V gene and leave the rest unexplained. V and J calls and clone size are those listed in that table; D and trimming were worked out from the DNA. Counted in this sample were fewer than 25,000 clones; under 80% of them appeared once. The ten largest clonotypes hold roughly 21% of the sample.

In the ViraFEST assay, PBMC were stimulated with viral peptide pools, and TCR sequencing was then used to find antigen-specific CD4+ T cell clonotypes based on their expansion. After less than eleven days of culture, CD4+ T cells were isolated with the EasySep CD4+ T cell isolation kit. Each participant got two doses of an mRNA SARS-CoV-2 vaccine, either BNT162b2 or mRNA-1273. Negative nucleocapsid antibody results before and after vaccination confirmed that the healthy vaccine recipients had no prior SARS-CoV-2 infection. Approximately 2 million PBMC per well were cultured in IMDM with roughly 5% human AB serum, 10 IU/ml IL-2 and gentamicin, plus 10 ug/ml peptides. On days 3 and 7, half of the culture medium was replaced with fresh IL-2-containing medium. Each peptide stimulation condition was cultured in triplicate wells unless otherwise noted. PBMC were separated from whole blood using Ficoll-Paque Plus gradient centrifugation and were then either cryopreserved at -140C or used fresh. Overlapping peptide pools spanned the spike proteins of SARS-CoV-2 and the common cold coronaviruses HCoV-NL63, HCoV-OC43 and HCoV-229E. The QIAamp micro DNA kit was used to extract genomic DNA from the cultured CD4+ T cells.

From a lookup of the germline V gene, CDR1 and CDR2 are SGHTA and FQGNSA. Its CDR3 holds 13 amino acids, cysteine through phenylalanine. The DNA shown is the 39-base CDR3, in frame from base 1. V lost 1 base and J lost 9 bases; the stretch between them is 7 bases long. This TCR came from a human donor who received a COVID-19 vaccine. This material consisted of CD4+ T cells from PBMCs cultured with HCoV-NL63 spike peptides, taken after COVID-19 vaccination. What this sample's cell subset or site label stands for: HCoV-NL63 spike overlapping peptide pool stimulation. The chain uses TRBV7-2 and TRBJ1-6; no confident D gene assignment can be made. The CDR3 has the sequence CASSLDTVSPLHF. The nucleotide sequence is given as TGTGCCAGCAGCTTAGACACCGTTTCACCCCTCCACTTT.